The text below deals with one T cell receptor beta chain. The V gene's germline CDR1 is GTSNPN and CDR2 SVGIG (reference sequence). Between the trimmed V and J ends, which lost 0 bases and 1 base, there was a span of 13 bases. This CDR3 has 16 residues. The protocol was immunoSEQ multiplex PCR, while the TCRdb copy is restricted to in-frame clones and leaves out a portion. The sample has approximately 96,000 clones, just over 90% seen once. This record belongs to a study of T cell responses to AZD1222 COVID-19 vaccine. The material sequenced was peripheral blood, taken 28 days after the second AZD1222 dose. This chain links TRBV30 with TRBJ1-5, with a possible D match to TRBD1 (5 bases). This TCR was recovered from an adult who received the AZD1222 COVID-19 vaccine. CDR3 in amino acids: CAWSVRGGSSNQPQHF. DNA of the CDR3: TGTGCCTGGAGTGTACGGGGGGGGTCGAGCAATCAGCCCCAGCATTTT.